These 10 T cell receptor beta chains were sequenced from one sample in a study of T-cell reconstitution after alpha-beta-depleted transplantation in children. This sample's TCRbeta library carried unique molecular identifier barcodes. TCRdb processed the PCR reads anew with MiXCR; each CDR3 protein has one entry. The data hold 700,000 to 850,000 distinct CDR3 sequences, with about 15% observed a single time. Sequencing used PBMCs, mostly from graft donor cells, obtained 360 days after TCRalphabeta/CD19-depleted stem cell transplant. All receptors come from a male patient between 5 and 17 years old who had a stem cell transplant for acute lymphoblastic leukemia, so the T cells may come from the graft donor.

This chain connects TRBV20-1 to TRBJ1-6; D not resolved. Germline loops: CDR1 DFQATT, CDR2 SNEGSKA (reference sequence). The length of the CDR3 is 17 residues. V shed 3 bases and J shed 0 bases, with 15 bases lying between them. CDR3 sequence: CSASRGVGSSYNSPLHF. As DNA, the CDR3 is TGCAGTGCTAGTCGGGGAGTGGGTAGCTCCTATAATTCACCCCTCCACTTT.

This clonotype appeared many times. V is TRBV2 and J is TRBJ2-2; weak D call: TRBD2 (5 bases). The CDR3 consists of 15 residues. The germline V gene has CDR1 SNHLY and CDR2 FYNNEI. V was pared by 7 bases and J by 4 bases, with 16 bases between. CDR3 protein: CASKEWAAGTGELFF. DNA for the CDR3: TGTGCCAGCAAGGAATGGGCGGCGGGCACCGGGGAGCTGTTTTTT.

This clonotype was counted only a few times. The chain joins TRBV4-2 to TRBJ2-1; the match to TRBD2 covers 10 bases. J lost 8 bases, V lost 4 bases, and 8 bases had no gene match. CDR1 and CDR2 (germline): LGHNA, YNFKEQ. The CDR3 runs 15 residues. This chain's CDR3 is CASSRGTSAYDEQFF. For the CDR3, the DNA is TGTGCCAGCAGCCGGGGGACTAGCGCGTATGATGAGCAGTTCTTC.

V usage is TRBV6-1 and J usage is TRBJ2-4, with 7 bases identical to TRBD1. V was clipped by 6 bases and J by 3 bases; unmatched bases: 5. This CDR3 has 14 amino acids. Per the germline V gene, CDR1 is MNHNS and CDR2 is SASEGT. CDR3 DNA: TGTGCCAGCAGAGACAGGGACATCAAAAACATTCAGTACTTC. Its protein product is CASRDRDIKNIQYF.

In its sample, this clonotype was seen a few times. The V gene is TRBV11-1, the J gene TRBJ2-7; 7 nucleotides line up with TRBD1. Losses at the gene ends were 6 bases for V and 3 bases for J; bases not matched to a gene: 5. The CDR3 covers 13 residues. Per the germline V gene, CDR1 is SGHAT and CDR2 is FQDESV (reference sequence). Here the CDR3 reads CASRHRGGYEQYF. In nucleotides, the CDR3 is TGTGCCAGCAGACACAGGGGTGGCTACGAGCAGTACTTC.

The chain links TRBV15 to TRBJ2-5; D remains ambiguous. Germline CDR1 LNHNV, CDR2 YYDKDF (reference sequence). This CDR3 has 15 residues. Trimming left V 0 bases short and J 1 base short, with 9 bases between. The CDR3 sequence: CATSRDGGLQETQYF. The CDR3 nucleotides read TGTGCCACCAGCAGAGATGGCGGTCTCCAAGAGACCCAGTACTTC.

This chain uses TRBV27 with TRBJ2-2; D gene uncertain. CDR3 length: 14 amino acids. V was clipped by 0 bases and J by 6 bases, with 8 bases between them. Germline V gene lookup returns CDR1 MNHEY and CDR2 SMNVEV (reference sequence). The CDR3 loop reads CASSLSTAAGELFF. The CDR3 nucleotides are TGTGCCAGCAGTTTATCGACGGCAGCCGGGGAGCTGTTTTTT.

J is TRBJ2-3 and V is TRBV27, with a possible D match to TRBD2 (5 bases). The CDR3 sequence is 16 residues long. CDR1 and CDR2 from the germline V gene are MNHEY and SMNVEV (reference sequence). Trimming stripped 5 bases from V and 6 bases from J, with 21 bases between. The CDR3 is CASSLLPTSFRDTQYF. CDR3 coding DNA: TGTGCCAGCAGTCTCCTACCTACTAGTTTCCGTGATACGCAGTATTTT.

There are a few counts of this clonotype. The V call is TRBV7-9, the J call TRBJ1-5; no reliable D call. CDR1 is SEHNR, CDR2 FQNEAQ, per germline (reference sequence). The V gene lost 4 bases and the J gene lost 4 bases, with 11 bases spanning the gap. The length of the CDR3 is 14 residues. In DNA form, the CDR3 reads TGTGCCAGCAGCTCCCGGGTTTCTAATCAGCCCCAGCATTTT. It specifies CASSSRVSNQPQHF. The variable domain in full, completed from reference TRBV7-9 and TRBJ1-5, reads DTGVSQNPRHKITKRGQNVTFRCDPISEHNRLYWYRQTLGQGPEFLTYFQNEAQLEKSRLLSDRFSAERPKGSFSTLEIQRTEQGDSAMYLCASSSRVSNQPQHFGDGTRLSIL.

This clonotype has a count of ten or more. The genes are TRBV7-9 and TRBJ1-2; no reliable D call. In germline, CDR1 is SEHNR, CDR2 FQNEAQ (reference sequence). The CDR3 spans 16 residues. V was shortened by 4 bases and J by 1 base, with 16 bases between the two germline ends. The CDR3: CASSSPAGGRNYGYTF. The CDR3 coding sequence is TGTGCCAGCAGCTCCCCCGCGGGAGGGCGTAACTATGGCTACACCTTC.